This TCR beta chain is drawn from a study of neurological immune-mediated disorders. Described time point: longitudinal time-point 1 (baseline). Unsorted libraries were prepared from 2 million PBMCs that had been stored at -80 C. Germline lookup yields CDR1 MNHEY and CDR2 SMNVEV (reference sequence). With 6 bases clipped from V and 0 bases from J, the junction kept 11 bases outside the gene matches. There are 18 residues in the CDR3. Each TCR transcript was tagged with a 10-nucleotide random UMI during 5'RACE. TCRdb analysed the 5' RACE reads with MiXCR anew, one entry per CDR3 protein. The data contain over 70,000 distinct CDR3 sequences, more than 8.5% of them singletons. Study-level points and caveats: None of the CDR3 amino acid sequences of expanded clones were shared across subjects, and this suggested private repertoires in all groups.

Remarks on this clonotype: The antigen is unknown.

Sequencing was carried out using PBMCs. This receptor was identified in a man aged 25 to 45 in good health. The rearrangement uses TRBV27 and TRBJ2-6, with 7 bases lining up with TRBD1. This chain's CDR3 is CASRDPTGALSGANVLTF. CDR3 nucleotides: TGTGCCAGCAGAGACCCAACAGGGGCCCTCTCTGGGGCCAACGTCCTGACTTTC. Filled out from reference TRBV27 and TRBJ2-6, the complete variable domain reads EAQVTQNPRYLITVTGKKLTVTCSQNMNHEYMSWYRQDPGLGLRQIYYSMNVEVTDKGDVPEGYKVSRKEKRNFPLILESPSPNQTSLYFCASRDPTGALSGANVLTFGAGSRLTVL.